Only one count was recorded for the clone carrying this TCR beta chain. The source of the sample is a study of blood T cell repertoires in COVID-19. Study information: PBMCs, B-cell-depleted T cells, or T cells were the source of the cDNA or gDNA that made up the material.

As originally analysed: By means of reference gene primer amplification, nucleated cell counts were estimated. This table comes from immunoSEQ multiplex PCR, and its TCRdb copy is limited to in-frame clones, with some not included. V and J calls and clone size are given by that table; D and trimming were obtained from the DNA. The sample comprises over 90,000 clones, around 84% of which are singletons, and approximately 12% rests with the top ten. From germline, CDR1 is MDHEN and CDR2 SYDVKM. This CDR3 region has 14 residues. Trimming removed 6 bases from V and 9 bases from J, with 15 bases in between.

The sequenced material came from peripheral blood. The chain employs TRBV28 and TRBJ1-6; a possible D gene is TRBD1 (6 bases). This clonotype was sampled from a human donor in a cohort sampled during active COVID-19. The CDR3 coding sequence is TGTGCCAGCAGGTTAACAGGGACGGGTTCACCCCTCCACTTT. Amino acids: CASRLTGTGSPLHF. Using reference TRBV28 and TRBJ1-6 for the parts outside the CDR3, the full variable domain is DVKVTQSSRYLVKRTGEKVFLECVQDMDHENMFWYRQDPGLGLRLIYFSYDVKMKEKGDIPEGYSVSREKKERFSLILESASTNQTSMYLCASRLTGTGSPLHFGNGTRLTVT.